A single sample gave rise to the 20 T cell receptor beta chains below, sequenced in a study of T-cell reconstitution after alpha-beta-depleted transplantation in children. Unique molecular identifiers featured in how the TCRbeta library was prepared. TCRdb reprocessed the PCR reads via MiXCR and lists one record per CDR3 protein. Of fewer than 400,000 distinct CDR3 sequences in the sample, about a quarter were seen once. The sequencing used PBMCs, mostly from graft donor cells, collected 180 days after TCRalphabeta/CD19-depleted stem cell transplant. The receptor set was obtained from a male patient under 18 who had a stem cell transplant for acute lymphoblastic leukemia, so the T cells may come from the graft donor.

The chain couples TRBV25-1 to TRBJ1-3; D is undetermined. Looked up from germline, CDR1 is MGHDK and CDR2 is SYGVNS. The CDR3 consists of 19 residues. V dropped 7 bases and J dropped 0 bases, with 25 bases sitting between them. In DNA form, the CDR3 reads TGTGCCAGCAACTCCGGGCCCCCGAAGGGCACTTACTCTGGAAACACCATATATTTT. Its translation: CASNSGPPKGTYSGNTIYF.

V gene TRBV11-1 combines with J gene TRBJ2-5, with 7 bases fitting TRBD1. From germline, CDR1 is SGHAT and CDR2 FQDESV (reference sequence). This CDR3 comprises 14 residues. V shed 1 base and J 10 bases; nucleotides not matched to a gene: 9. The chain's CDR3 is CASSLEQGNRDQYF. The CDR3 DNA is TGTGCCAGCAGCTTAGAACAGGGGAACAGGGACCAGTACTTC.

The chain uses TRBV5-1 and TRBJ2-7; TRBD1 matches at 10 bases. The CDR3 is 14 amino acids. The V and J ends lost 6 bases and 5 bases, in that order; junction bases with no gene match: 8. Germline CDR1 reads SGHRS; CDR2 reads YFSETQ. The CDR3 protein is CASKRGTGVDEQYF. CDR3 nucleotides: TGCGCCAGCAAGCGCGGGACAGGGGTCGACGAGCAGTACTTC.

The chain couples TRBV6-5 to TRBJ2-5; TRBD2 might be the D (7 bases). The length of the CDR3 is 15 residues. Germline CDR1 is MNHEY and CDR2 is SVGAGI. V was shortened by 2 bases and J by 4 bases, with 14 bases between the two germline ends. Written as DNA, the CDR3 is TGTGCCAGCAGTTACGAGGGGGGGAAGGGAGAGACCCAGTACTTC. Protein product: CASSYEGGKGETQYF.

V usage is TRBV7-3 and J usage is TRBJ2-1; 7 nucleotides match TRBD2. CDR1 is SGHTA and CDR2 is FQGTGA in the germline V gene. This CDR3 comprises 14 residues. Trimming took 3 bases from V and 4 from J; bases not matched to a gene: 3. The CDR3 sequence is CASSFIAGYNEQFF. The CDR3 bases are TGTGCCAGCAGCTTCATAGCGGGTTACAATGAGCAGTTCTTC.

This clonotype was detected only a few times. An end of the junction differs from the germline gene, which may be a read error. The chain employs TRBV7-9 and TRBJ2-7; no reliable D call. This CDR3 has 13 residues. The germline V gene has CDR1 SEHNR and CDR2 FQNEAQ (reference sequence). The DNA of the CDR3 is TGTGCCAGCAGTCCTCTCGACTCCCACGAGCAGTACTTC. Translated, it gives CASSPLDSHEQYF.

There are a few counts of this clonotype. The chain uses TRBV27 and TRBJ2-3; 7 positions match TRBD2. With 6 bases clipped from V and 4 bases from J, the junction kept 4 bases outside the gene matches. In germline, CDR1 is MNHEY, CDR2 SMNVEV (reference sequence). This CDR3 region has 13 residues. The DNA of the CDR3 is TGTGCCAGCAGACGACTAGCTGCAGATACGCAGTATTTT. This sequence encodes CASRRLAADTQYF.

Many counts were recorded for this clonotype. The chain combines TRBV20-1 with TRBJ2-5; TRBD1 agrees at 7 bases. Germline V gene data show CDR1 as DFQATT and CDR2 as SNEGSKA (reference sequence). CDR3 length: 13 amino acids. The V segment lost 6 bases and the J segment 2 bases; nucleotides outside the gene matches: 6. This chain's CDR3 is CSAQGTVQETQYF. The CDR3 bases are TGCAGTGCCCAGGGGACAGTTCAAGAGACCCAGTACTTC.

V and J are TRBV7-6 and TRBJ2-5; 10 bases match TRBD1. Germline lookup yields CDR1 SGHVS and CDR2 FNYEAQ. Trimming cost V 6 bases and J 4 bases; bases outside gene matches: 5. The CDR3 is 14 residues long. CDR3 amino acids: CASRDRGLAETQYF. In DNA form, the CDR3 reads TGTGCCAGCAGAGACAGGGGGCTTGCAGAGACCCAGTACTTC.

V is TRBV19 and J is TRBJ2-7; tentative D call: TRBD2 (5 bases). Trimming took off 1 base at V and 3 bases at J, with 10 bases between the two ends. The CDR3 is made up of 14 amino acids. From germline, CDR1 is LNHDA and CDR2 SQIVND (reference sequence). The CDR3 spells CASSIVGSHYEQYF. CDR3 sequence (DNA): TGTGCCAGTAGTATAGTGGGGAGCCACTACGAGCAGTACTTC.

CDR3 loop: CASRKGDLSEQYF. In nucleotides, the CDR3 is TGTGCCAGCAGAAAGGGGGACTTAAGCGAGCAGTACTTC. The chain has TRBV27 and TRBJ2-7; either TRBD1 or TRBD2 may supply D (6 bases each). Trimming removed 6 bases from V and 6 bases from J, with 15 bases in between. This CDR3 has 13 amino acids. CDR1 MNHEY and CDR2 SMNVEV come from the germline V gene (reference sequence).

This clonotype turned up a few times. This chain joins TRBV29-1 and TRBJ1-1; perhaps TRBD1 as D (5 bases). The CDR3 spans 11 residues. Trimming removed 4 bases from V and 5 bases from J, with 8 bases in between. The V gene's germline CDR1 is SQVTM and CDR2 ANQGSEA. The CDR3 nucleotides are TGCAGCGTTGGCAGGGAGACTGAAGCTTTCTTT. As protein: CSVGRETEAFF.

This clonotype was counted at least ten times. The chain has TRBV7-9 and TRBJ2-7, with 13 bases fitting TRBD2. With V trimmed by 1 base and J by 3 bases, 0 bases remained unmatched. The CDR3 extends over 15 amino acids. The germline gives CDR1 SEHNR, CDR2 FQNEAQ (reference sequence). CDR3 amino acids: CASSLGTSGSYEQYF. CDR3 nucleotides: TGTGCCAGCAGCTTAGGGACTAGCGGGAGCTACGAGCAGTACTTC.

This clonotype occurred a few times. The chain combines TRBV18 with TRBJ2-2; 7 positions agree with TRBD1. Per germline, CDR1 KGHSH and CDR2 LQKENI. Unmatched junction bases numbered 10, after V lost 6 bases and J lost 6 bases. The CDR3 spans 15 residues. CDR3 nucleotide sequence: TGTGCCAGCTCCCCCAGGGACAGCGCGGCCGGGGAGCTGTTTTTT. Amino acid sequence: CASSPRDSAAGELFF.

This clonotype was found a few times. The genes are TRBV5-1 and TRBJ2-1, with 7 bases fitting TRBD2. The CDR3 consists of 18 residues. CDR1 SGHRS and CDR2 YFSETQ come from the germline V gene. V dropped 0 bases and J dropped 0; count of bases not matched to a gene: 9. CDR3 region: CASSLGQWGGSSYNEQFF. CDR3 coding DNA: TGCGCCAGCAGCTTGGGACAATGGGGGGGAAGCTCCTACAATGAGCAGTTCTTC.

This clonotype has only a few counts. The genes are TRBV12-3 or TRBV12-4 and TRBJ2-7; 7 bases agree with TRBD1. The CDR3 is 13 residues long. Unmatched junction bases numbered 3, after V lost 6 bases and J lost 1 base. The CDR3 DNA sequence: TGTGCCAGCAGAACGACAGGGTCCTACGAGCAGTACTTC. As protein: CASRTTGSYEQYF.

The chain uses TRBV5-1 and TRBJ2-7, with 12 bases lining up with TRBD2. V lost 4 bases, J lost 2 bases, and 4 bases stayed unmatched. This CDR3 is built from 15 residues. The germline V gene has CDR1 SGHRS and CDR2 YFSETQ. The CDR3 nucleotides read TGCGCCAGCAGCCGTGGGACTAGCGGGCCCTACGAGCAGTACTTC. Its protein product is CASSRGTSGPYEQYF.

CDR3 nucleotide sequence: TGCGCCAGCAGCTTGGGGCCTAGCGGGAAAGAGACCCAGTACTTC. It translates to CASSLGPSGKETQYF. This chain connects TRBV5-1 to TRBJ2-5; TRBD2 agrees at 9 bases. The CDR3 extends over 15 amino acids. The V gene's germline CDR1 is SGHRS and CDR2 YFSETQ. Trimming took 0 bases from V and 3 from J; bases not matched to a gene: 3.

The chain carries TRBV25-1 and TRBJ1-2; 8 bases map to TRBD1. The V segment lost 3 bases and the J segment 7 bases; nucleotides outside the gene matches: 13. CDR3 size: 16 residues. In germline, CDR1 is MGHDK, CDR2 SYGVNS. In DNA, the CDR3 is TGTGCCAGCAGTGATCCAGCAGGGCAGGGGGCTTTTGGCTACACCTTC. It specifies CASSDPAGQGAFGYTF.

This clonotype was detected a few times. The rearrangement links TRBV5-1 to TRBJ2-7, with D possibly matching TRBD2 (6 bases). Germline CDR1 is SGHRS and CDR2 is YFSETQ. This CDR3 spans 16 amino acids. The V and J ends lost 0 bases and 0 bases respectively, with 13 bases between them. CDR3 in amino acids: CASSLGAGLSSYEQYF. For the CDR3, the DNA is TGCGCCAGCAGCTTGGGGGCGGGATTGAGCTCCTACGAGCAGTACTTC.